This TCR beta chain was identified in a study of OX40 agonist ivuxolimab in advanced cancers. About the research overall: Dose-escalation cases comprised hepatocellular carcinoma, melanoma, renal cell or head and neck cancer. Study results and limitations: Mean expanded clone counts were higher in CD8+ than CD4+ T cells.

The CDR3 is made up of 15 amino acids. The V segment lost 6 bases and the J segment 6 bases; nucleotides outside the gene matches: 8. Germline V gene lookup returns CDR1 MDHEN and CDR2 SYDVKM. TCRdb's copy holds only in-frame clones and misses some; the assay was immunoSEQ multiplex PCR. This table has roughly 69,000 clones, around 90% appearing once. Concerning this clone itself: Its matching antigen is unknown.

This sample comprised CD4+ or CD8+ T cells sorted from blood, obtained in a trial of the OX40 agonist ivuxolimab. The chain has TRBV28 and TRBJ2-3, with 11 bases aligning to TRBD2. The TCR originated in an adult with an advanced solid tumor such as melanoma, head and neck, liver or kidney cancer. CDR3 bases: TGTGCCAGCAGCCCTAGACTAGCGGGGTGGGATACGCAGTATTTT. Protein: CASSPRLAGWDTQYF. The whole variable domain, filled in from reference TRBV28 and TRBJ2-3, reads DVKVTQSSRYLVKRTGEKVFLECVQDMDHENMFWYRQDPGLGLRLIYFSYDVKMKEKGDIPEGYSVSREKKERFSLILESASTNQTSMYLCASSPRLAGWDTQYFGPGTRLTVL.